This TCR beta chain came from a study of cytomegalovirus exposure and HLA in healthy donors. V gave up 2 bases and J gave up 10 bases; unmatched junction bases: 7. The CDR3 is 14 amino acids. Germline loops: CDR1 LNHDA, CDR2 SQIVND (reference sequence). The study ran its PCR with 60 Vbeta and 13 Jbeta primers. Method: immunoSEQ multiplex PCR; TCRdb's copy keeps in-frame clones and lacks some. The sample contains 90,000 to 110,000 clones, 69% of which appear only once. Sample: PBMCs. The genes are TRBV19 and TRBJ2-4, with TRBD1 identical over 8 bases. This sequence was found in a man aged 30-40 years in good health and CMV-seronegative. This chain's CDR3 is CASSIQDRARIQYF. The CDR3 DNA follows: TGTGCCAGTAGTATACAGGACAGGGCGCGAATTCAGTACTTC. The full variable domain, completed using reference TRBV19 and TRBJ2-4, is DGGITQSPKYLFRKEGQNVTLSCEQNLNHDAMYWYRQDPGQGLRLIYYSQIVNDFQKGDIAEGYSVSREKKESFPLTVTSAQKNPTAFYLCASSIQDRARIQYFGAGTRLSVL.